This T cell receptor (beta chain) was found in a study of molecular identifiers for immune sequencing clone quantification. The V and J ends lost 0 bases and 9 bases, in that order; junction bases with no gene match: 9. Germline CDR1 is MGHRA and CDR2 is YSYEKL. The CDR3 consists of 17 residues. TCRdb called the PCR reads again in MiXCR, with one record for every CDR3 protein. The repertoire includes over 90,000 distinct CDR3 sequences, 35% of them detected once, and roughly 10% sits in the top ten. The sequence derives from a human donor in good health. Some libraries in this study had Jurkat cell RNA spiked in. Material: naive CD8+ T cells from blood, with Jurkat cell RNA spiked in. Subset denoted: FACS-sorted CD8+CD4-CCR7+CD45RA+ naive T cells. The rearrangement uses TRBV4-1 and TRBJ2-5; 14 bases are a match to TRBD2. The CDR3 sequence is CASSQEGRLAGGPAQYF. The CDR3 DNA sequence: TGCGCCAGCAGCCAAGAAGGTAGACTAGCGGGAGGGCCGGCCCAGTACTTC.